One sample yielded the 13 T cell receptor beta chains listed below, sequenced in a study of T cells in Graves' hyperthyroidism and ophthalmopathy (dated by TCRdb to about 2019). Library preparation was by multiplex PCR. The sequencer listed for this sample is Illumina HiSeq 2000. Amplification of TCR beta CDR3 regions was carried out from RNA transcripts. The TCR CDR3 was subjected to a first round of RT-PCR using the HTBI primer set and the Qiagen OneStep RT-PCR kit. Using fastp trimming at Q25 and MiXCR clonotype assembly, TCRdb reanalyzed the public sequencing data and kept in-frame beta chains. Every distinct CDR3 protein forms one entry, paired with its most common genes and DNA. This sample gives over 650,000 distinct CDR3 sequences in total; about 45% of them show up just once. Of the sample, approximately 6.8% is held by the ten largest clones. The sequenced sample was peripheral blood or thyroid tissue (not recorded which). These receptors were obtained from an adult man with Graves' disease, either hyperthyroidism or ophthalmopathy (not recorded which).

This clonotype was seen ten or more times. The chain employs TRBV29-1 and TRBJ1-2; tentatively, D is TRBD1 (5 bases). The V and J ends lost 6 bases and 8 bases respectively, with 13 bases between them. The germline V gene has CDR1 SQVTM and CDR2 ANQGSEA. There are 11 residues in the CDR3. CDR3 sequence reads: CSVFQGGGYTF. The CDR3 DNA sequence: TGCAGCGTATTCCAGGGCGGCGGCTACACCTTC.

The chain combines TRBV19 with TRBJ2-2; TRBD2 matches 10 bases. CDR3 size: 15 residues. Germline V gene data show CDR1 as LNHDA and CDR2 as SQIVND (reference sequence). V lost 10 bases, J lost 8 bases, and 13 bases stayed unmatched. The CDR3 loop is CATRVAGGFRGELFF. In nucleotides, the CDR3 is TGTGCCACCAGGGTAGCGGGAGGTTTTCGTGGGGAGCTGTTTTTT.

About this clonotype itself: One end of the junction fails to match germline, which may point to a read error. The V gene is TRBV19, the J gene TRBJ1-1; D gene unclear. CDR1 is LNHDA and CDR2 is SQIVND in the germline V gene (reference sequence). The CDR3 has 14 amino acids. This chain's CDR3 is CAGSMIPDNTEAFF. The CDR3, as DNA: TGTGCCGGTAGTATGATCCCAGATAACACTGAAGCTTTCTTT. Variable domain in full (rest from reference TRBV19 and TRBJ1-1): DGGITQSPKYLFRKEGQNVTLSCEQNLNHDAMYWYRQDPGQGLRLIYYSQIVNDFQKGDIAEGYSVSREKKESFPLTVTSAQKNPTAFYLCAGSMIPDNTEAFFGQGTRLTVV.

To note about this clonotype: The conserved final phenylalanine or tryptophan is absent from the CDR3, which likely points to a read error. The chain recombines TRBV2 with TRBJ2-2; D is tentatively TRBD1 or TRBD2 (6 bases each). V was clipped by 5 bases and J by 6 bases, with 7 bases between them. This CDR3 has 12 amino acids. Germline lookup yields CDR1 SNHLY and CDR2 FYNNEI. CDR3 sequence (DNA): TGTGCCAGCAGTAGGGGGGCCGGGGAGCTGTTTCTT. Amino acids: CASSRGAGELFL.

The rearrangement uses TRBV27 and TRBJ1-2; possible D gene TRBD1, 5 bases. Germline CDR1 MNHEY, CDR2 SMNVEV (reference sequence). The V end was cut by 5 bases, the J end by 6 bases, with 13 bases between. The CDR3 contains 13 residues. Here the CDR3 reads CASSPKLGDGYTF. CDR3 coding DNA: TGTGCCAGCAGTCCCAAGTTAGGGGATGGCTACACCTTC.

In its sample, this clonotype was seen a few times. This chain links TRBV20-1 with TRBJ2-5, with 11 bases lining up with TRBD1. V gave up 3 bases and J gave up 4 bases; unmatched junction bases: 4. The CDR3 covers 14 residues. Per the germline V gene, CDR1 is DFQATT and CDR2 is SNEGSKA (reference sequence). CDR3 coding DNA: TGCAGTGCTAGGTCCGGGACAGGGGGAGAGACCCAGTACTTC. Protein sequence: CSARSGTGGETQYF.

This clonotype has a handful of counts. The CDR3 loop is CASSNGGDHTGELFF. CDR3 nucleotide sequence: TGTGCCAGTAGTAACGGAGGGGATCACACCGGGGAGCTGTTTTTT. The V gene is TRBV5-4, the J gene TRBJ2-2; a possible D gene is TRBD2 (6 bases). The V end was cut by 8 bases, the J end by 3 bases, with 17 bases between. Germline lookup yields CDR1 SGHNT and CDR2 YYREEE (reference sequence). The CDR3 extends over 15 amino acids.

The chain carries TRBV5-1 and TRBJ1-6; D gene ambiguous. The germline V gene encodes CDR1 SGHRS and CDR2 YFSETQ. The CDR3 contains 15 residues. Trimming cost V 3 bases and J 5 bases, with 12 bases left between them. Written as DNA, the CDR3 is TGCGCCAGCAGCTCGGGAGGGTTGGATAATTCACCCCTCCACTTT. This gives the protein CASSSGGLDNSPLHF.

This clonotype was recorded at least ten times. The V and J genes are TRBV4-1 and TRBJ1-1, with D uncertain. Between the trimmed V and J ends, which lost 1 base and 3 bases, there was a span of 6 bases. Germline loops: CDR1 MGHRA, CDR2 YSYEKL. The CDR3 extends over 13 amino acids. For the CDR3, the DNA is TGCGCCAGCAGCCAAGTCGAGGACACTGAAGCTTTCTTT. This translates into CASSQVEDTEAFF.

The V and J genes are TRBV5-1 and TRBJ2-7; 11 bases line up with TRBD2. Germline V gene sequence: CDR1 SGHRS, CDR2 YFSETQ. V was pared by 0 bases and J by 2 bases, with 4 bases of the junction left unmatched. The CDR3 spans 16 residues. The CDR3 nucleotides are TGCGCCAGCAGCTTGGGGCTAGCGGGGGGAGCCTACGAGCAGTACTTC. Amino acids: CASSLGLAGGAYEQYF.

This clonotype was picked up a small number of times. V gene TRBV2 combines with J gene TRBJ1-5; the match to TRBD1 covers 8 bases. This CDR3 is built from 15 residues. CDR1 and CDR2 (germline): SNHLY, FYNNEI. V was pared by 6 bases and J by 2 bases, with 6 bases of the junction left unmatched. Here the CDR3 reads CASSQQGGGNQPQHF. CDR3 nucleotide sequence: TGTGCCAGCAGCCAACAGGGGGGGGGCAATCAGCCCCAGCATTTT.

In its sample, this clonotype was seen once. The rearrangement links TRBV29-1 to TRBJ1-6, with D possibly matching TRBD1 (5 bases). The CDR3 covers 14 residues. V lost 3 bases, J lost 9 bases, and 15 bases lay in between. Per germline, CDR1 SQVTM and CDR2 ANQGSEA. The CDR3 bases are TGCAGCGTTGATACGGGGGACGTCGGTTCACCCCTCCACTTT. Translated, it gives CSVDTGDVGSPLHF.

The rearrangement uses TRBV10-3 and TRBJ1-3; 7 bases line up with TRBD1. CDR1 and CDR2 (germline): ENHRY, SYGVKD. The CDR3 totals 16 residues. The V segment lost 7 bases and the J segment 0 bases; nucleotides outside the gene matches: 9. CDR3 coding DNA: TGTGCCATCAATACCGGGACAGAGAGCTCTGGAAACACCATATATTTT. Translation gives CAINTGTESSGNTIYF.